This entry lists 27 T cell receptor beta chains sequenced from one sample in a study of CD8 T cells in ankylosing spondylitis. TCRdb reprocessed the 5' RACE reads with MiXCR, giving one entry per CDR3 protein. The sample includes some 800,000 distinct CDR3 sequences, about 10% of them seen just once. These TCRs' antigens remain unknown. Study outcomes and limitations: What appeared characteristic of ankylosing spondylitis blood was a TCR beta motif of several highly homologous variants.

The sample was blood, either unsorted or a sorted T cell fraction (not recorded which). Receptor source: a male donor with ankylosing spondylitis.

The J gene is TRBJ2-4, the V gene TRBV2, with D possibly TRBD1 on 6 matching bases. Trimming shortened V by 8 bases and J by 0 bases, and 11 bases separated the two germline ends. CDR1 is SNHLY and CDR2 is FYNNEI in the germline V gene. The CDR3 has 14 amino acids. The CDR3 DNA reads TGTGCCAGCCCCGGACAGACAGCCAAAAACATTCAGTACTTC. Translated, it gives CASPGQTAKNIQYF.

The chain combines TRBV5-6 with TRBJ2-7; 9 nucleotides match TRBD1. The junction had 10 bases not matched to a gene; V was cut back by 3 bases and J by 6 bases. Germline V gene sequence: CDR1 SGHDT, CDR2 YYEEEE. CDR3 length: 15 residues. The CDR3 loop is CASSSTGTGIPEQYF. CDR3 sequence (DNA): TGTGCCAGCAGCTCCACGGGGACAGGGATTCCCGAGCAGTACTTC.

Ten or more counts support this clonotype. This chain connects TRBV6-6 to TRBJ1-6; D ambiguous. The CDR3 consists of 13 residues. V lost 5 bases and J 11 bases, leaving 13 bases between the germline ends. The germline gives CDR1 MNHNY, CDR2 SVGAGI (reference sequence). CDR3 amino acids: CASSTTSSAPLHF. The CDR3 DNA reads TGTGCCAGCAGTACGACATCATCAGCACCCCTCCACTTT.

This clonotype was seen a handful of times. The V and J genes are TRBV5-1 and TRBJ2-3, with 7 bases lining up with TRBD2. This CDR3 is built from 15 residues. V was clipped by 4 bases and J by 1 base; unmatched bases: 6. Germline CDR1 reads SGHRS; CDR2 reads YFSETQ. The CDR3 DNA is TGCGCCAGCAGCACCGCTAGCGGCGGCACAGATACGCAGTATTTT. Translated: CASSTASGGTDTQYF.

The chain links TRBV11-2 to TRBJ1-5, with 8 bases lining up with TRBD1. The length of the CDR3 is 19 residues. Germline assignment: CDR1 SGHAT and CDR2 FQNNGV. V lost 4 bases to trimming and J lost 5 bases; unmatched junction nucleotides: 19. The CDR3 DNA sequence: TGTGCCAGCAGCTCACCTGACAGGGGTGAATGTGTATTCCATCAGCCCCAGCATTTT. Its translation: CASSSPDRGECVFHQPQHF. Variable domain in full (rest from reference TRBV11-2 and TRBJ1-5): EAGVAQSPRYKIIEKRQSVAFWCNPISGHATLYWYQQILGQGPKLLIQFQNNGVVDDSQLPKDRFSAERLKGVDSTLKIQPAKLEDSAVYLCASSSPDRGECVFHQPQHFGDGTRLSIL.

This clonotype occurred a few times. The chain links TRBV18 to TRBJ2-4; 8 nucleotides agree with TRBD2. The germline V gene encodes CDR1 KGHSH and CDR2 LQKENI. V was clipped by 6 bases and J by 8 bases; unmatched bases: 6. This CDR3 is 13 amino acids long. In DNA, the CDR3 is TGTGCCAGCTCTTCAGCGGGAGCGTACATTCAGTACTTC. Its protein is CASSSAGAYIQYF. Complete variable domain (other parts from reference TRBV18 and TRBJ2-4): NAGVMQNPRHLVRRRGQEARLRCSPMKGHSHVYWYRQLPEEGLKFMVYLQKENIIDESGMPKERFSAEFPKEGPSILRIQQVVRGDSAAYFCASSSAGAYIQYFGAGTRLSVL.

Only a few counts were recorded for this clonotype. The CDR3 DNA follows: TGTGCCAGCAGCACGGACAGGGGCCATGCAGATACGCAGTATTTT. The encoded protein is CASSTDRGHADTQYF. The V call is TRBV7-9, the J call TRBJ2-3; 9 bases align to TRBD1. CDR1 is SEHNR, CDR2 FQNEAQ, per germline (reference sequence). The junction had 7 bases not matched to a gene; V was cut back by 5 bases and J by 4 bases. The CDR3 contains 15 residues.

This chain links TRBV7-2 with TRBJ2-1; 12 positions agree with TRBD2. This CDR3 spans 15 amino acids. Germline assignment: CDR1 SGHTA and CDR2 FQGNSA. Unmatched junction bases numbered 5, after V lost 3 bases and J lost 8 bases. The DNA of the CDR3 is TGTGCCAGCAGCTTCCTAGCGGGAGGGTGGCATGAGCAGTTCTTC. Translation: CASSFLAGGWHEQFF.

This clonotype occurred a few times. This rearrangement joins TRBV15 to TRBJ1-1; D is uncertain. The germline V gene has CDR1 LNHNV and CDR2 YYDKDF (reference sequence). The CDR3 covers 16 residues. Trimming pared 0 bases from V and 6 bases from J, leaving 17 bases between. This chain's CDR3 is CATSRDYLEFGSEAFF. The CDR3 bases are TGTGCCACCAGCAGAGATTACTTGGAGTTCGGCTCTGAAGCTTTCTTT.

The gene calls are TRBV30 and TRBJ1-1; D is uncertain. Germline V CDR1 and CDR2: GTSNPN, SVGIG (reference sequence). The CDR3 is 12 residues long. V was clipped by 5 bases and J by 3 bases, with 10 bases between them. CDR3 sequence (DNA): TGTGCCTGGTCCCCGAGTTACACTGAAGCTTTCTTT. Residues: CAWSPSYTEAFF.

This clonotype has a handful of counts. This CDR3 is CASSLDPGGQSTDTQYF. The CDR3 nucleotides are TGCGCCAGCAGCTTGGATCCGGGGGGGCAAAGCACAGATACGCAGTATTTT. The gene calls are TRBV5-1 and TRBJ2-3; 8 bases are shared with TRBD2. The CDR3 is 17 residues long. In germline, CDR1 is SGHRS, CDR2 YFSETQ. V was pared by 0 bases and J by 0 bases, with 6 bases of the junction left unmatched.

This clonotype appeared a few times. The chain couples TRBV7-9 to TRBJ1-5; D remains unclear. Germline CDR1 SEHNR, CDR2 FQNEAQ (reference sequence). This CDR3 has 14 amino acids. V was clipped by 5 bases and J by 5 bases, with 13 bases between them. The CDR3 DNA reads as TGTGCCAGCAGCCCCGGGAGTTCAGATCAGCCCCAGCATTTT. This codes for CASSPGSSDQPQHF.

This clonotype was detected many times. The chain carries TRBV4-2 and TRBJ1-2; 9 bases fit TRBD1. Looked up from germline, CDR1 is LGHNA and CDR2 is YNFKEQ. V gave up 4 bases and J gave up 8 bases; unmatched junction bases: 5. The CDR3 is 13 amino acids. The chain's CDR3 is CASSPDRGAGYTF. The DNA of the CDR3 is TGTGCCAGCAGCCCGGACAGGGGCGCGGGCTACACCTTC.

The chain is built from TRBV4-2 and TRBJ2-6, with 10 bases lining up with TRBD2. Germline V gene data show CDR1 as LGHNA and CDR2 as YNFKEQ. This CDR3 has 17 residues. With V trimmed by 3 bases and J by 4 bases, 6 bases remained unmatched. CDR3 DNA: TGTGCCAGCAGCCAGGGGAGCGGGAGGGTCGGGGCCAACGTCCTGACTTTC. Amino acids: CASSQGSGRVGANVLTF.

This clonotype was counted between two and nine times. The chain uses TRBV12-3 or TRBV12-4 and TRBJ1-1; TRBD1 agrees at 8 bases. The CDR3 covers 15 residues. The junction had 5 bases not matched to a gene; V was cut back by 5 bases and J by 0 bases. The CDR3 loop is CASSPNRGMNTEAFF. The CDR3 region has the DNA TGTGCCAGCAGTCCAAACAGGGGGATGAACACTGAAGCTTTCTTT.

Only a few counts were recorded for this clonotype. This chain uses TRBV18 with TRBJ2-7; the D gene is possibly TRBD2 (6 bases). V lost 1 base and J 6 bases, leaving 13 bases between the germline ends. The germline V gene encodes CDR1 KGHSH and CDR2 LQKENI. The CDR3 covers 14 residues. CDR3 DNA: TGTGCCAGCTCACCACGCGAGACGACTAGCGAGCAGTACTTC. Translation gives CASSPRETTSEQYF.

In this sample, this clonotype turned up once. V and J are TRBV4-3 and TRBJ2-7; no firm D call. Trimming stripped 1 base from V and 3 bases from J, with 13 bases between. The CDR3 is 15 amino acids. CDR1 is LGHNA, CDR2 YSLEER, per germline. The CDR3 region has the DNA TGCGCCAGCAGCCAAGCGTATAACTCCCTCTACGAGCAGTACTTC. Translated: CASSQAYNSLYEQYF.

This clonotype was picked up many times. The chain recombines TRBV7-3 with TRBJ1-1, with TRBD1 matching 7 bases. CDR3 length equals 15 residues. V trimming: 2 bases; J trimming: 3 bases; junction bases outside the gene matches: 6. The germline CDR1 and CDR2 sequences are SGHTA and FQGTGA. CDR3 nucleotide sequence: TGTGCCAGCAGCTTAGTGGGACAGCCTTACACTGAAGCTTTCTTT. Translating it yields CASSLVGQPYTEAFF. Full variable domain (remainder filled in from reference TRBV7-3 and TRBJ1-1): GAGVSQTPSNKVTEKGKYVELRCDPISGHTALYWYRQSLGQGPEFLIYFQGTGAADDSGLPNDRFFAVRPEGSVSTLKIQRTERGDSAVYLCASSLVGQPYTEAFFGQGTRLTVV.

V is TRBV7-8 and J is TRBJ1-2, with unresolved D. Germline V gene sequence: CDR1 SGHVS, CDR2 FQNEAQ. Trimming pared 6 bases from V and 7 bases from J, leaving 21 bases between. The CDR3 is made up of 15 amino acids. In DNA, the CDR3 is TGTGCCAGCAGACTTACACGGACGGGATGGGGTGGCTACACCTTC. It translates to CASRLTRTGWGGYTF.

A few counts support this clonotype. The chain is built from TRBV3-1 and TRBJ2-7, with no clear D. V was shortened by 3 bases and J by 3 bases, with 9 bases between the two germline ends. CDR1 LGHDT and CDR2 YNNKEL come from the germline V gene (reference sequence). The CDR3 is made up of 13 amino acids. The CDR3 region is CASSQGYLYEQYF. The DNA for the CDR3 is TGTGCCAGCAGCCAGGGATACCTCTACGAGCAGTACTTC.

There are many counts of this clonotype. This chain uses TRBV7-2 with TRBJ2-7, with D perhaps matching TRBD1 or TRBD2 (5 bases each). Germline loops: CDR1 SGHTA, CDR2 FQGNSA. The CDR3 totals 14 residues. V was trimmed by 1 base and J by 3 bases, leaving 10 bases between them. The CDR3 nucleotides read TGTGCCAGCAGCTTAGTTGTGGGGGACTACGAGCAGTACTTC. Its translation is CASSLVVGDYEQYF.

About this clonotype: A far bigger clonotype differs at one base, so this is likely a read error. The chain uses TRBV29-1 and TRBJ2-5; D is unclear. Per germline, CDR1 SQVTM and CDR2 ANQGSEA. V lost 1 base and J lost 7, with 1 base in between. The CDR3 is 9 amino acids. The CDR3 here is CSVEGTQYF. The CDR3 DNA reads as TGCAGCGTTGAAGGGACCCAGTACTTC.

V is TRBV4-2 and J is TRBJ1-5; 8 bases fit TRBD1. The CDR3 has 14 amino acids. CDR1 is LGHNA and CDR2 is YNFKEQ in the germline V gene. V lost 3 bases, J lost 5 bases, and 3 bases stayed unmatched. The CDR3 DNA sequence: TGTGCCAGCAGCCACGACAGGGGAGATCAGCCCCAGCATTTT. Translating gives CASSHDRGDQPQHF.

The rearrangement links TRBV20-1 to TRBJ1-2, with 7 bases matching TRBD1. Trimming took 4 bases from V and 4 from J; bases not matched to a gene: 6. Germline V lookup: CDR1 DFQATT, CDR2 SNEGSKA (reference sequence). CDR3 length equals 13 residues. CDR3 DNA: TGCAGTGCTACCCAACAGGGGATCTATGGCTACACCTTC. This gives the protein CSATQQGIYGYTF.

This clonotype was counted between two and nine times. This chain uses TRBV10-3 with TRBJ2-2; 12 bases agree with TRBD2. The germline gives CDR1 ENHRY, CDR2 SYGVKD. CDR3 length: 18 residues. After removal of 4 bases from V and 7 bases from J, the junction contained 13 bases not matched to a gene. The CDR3: CAISGHPLAGGSVGELFF. The CDR3 nucleotides are TGTGCCATCAGTGGCCACCCTCTAGCGGGAGGGTCGGTCGGGGAGCTGTTTTTT.

The rearrangement joins TRBV4-2 to TRBJ2-3; 7 bases are a match to TRBD1. CDR3 size: 16 residues. The germline V gene encodes CDR1 LGHNA and CDR2 YNFKEQ. The ends lost 1 base at V and 5 bases at J; junction bases unmatched: 9. The CDR3 coding sequence is TGTGCCAGCAGCCAAGGGGGGACAGCGAGGGGAGATACGCAGTATTTT. This sequence encodes CASSQGGTARGDTQYF.

This clonotype was seen a few times. The V call is TRBV5-1, the J call TRBJ2-5; TRBD1 aligns across 9 bases. With V trimmed by 5 bases and J by 5 bases, 7 bases remained unmatched. Germline CDR1 reads SGHRS; CDR2 reads YFSETQ. The CDR3 runs to 14 residues. This CDR3 reads CASRRGQGRETQYF. CDR3 DNA sequence: TGCGCCAGCAGACGGGGACAGGGCCGCGAGACCCAGTACTTC.